These 27 T cell receptor beta chains came from one sample sequenced in a study of blood T cell repertoires in COVID-19 (dated by TCRdb to 2019 to 2021). The method was the immunoSEQ multiplex PCR assay. TCRdb retrieved this table from immuneACCESS and kept in-frame rearrangements only. Not all clones are present; in checked studies, unresolved V genes account for under half, and no reason is known for the remainder. Recorded for this sample are a few hundred thousand clones; about 80% of them occurred a single time. Less than 2.5% of the sample goes to the ten largest clones. Sequenced sample: peripheral blood. The receptors derive from a woman aged 60-75 years with acute or convalescent COVID-19.

The rearrangement uses TRBV5-1 and TRBJ1-2; no clear D gene. The CDR3 length is 16 residues. V was pared by 4 bases and J by 8 bases, with 24 bases between. CDR1 and CDR2 from the germline V gene are SGHRS and YFSETQ. The CDR3 spells CASSLRLDMVGGGYTF. The CDR3 region has the DNA TGCGCCAGCAGCCTACGACTAGACATGGTCGGAGGCGGCTACACCTTC.

The CDR3 bases are TGTGCCAGCAGCCAAGACCAGGGCAATGAGCAGTTCTTC. It specifies CASSQDQGNEQFF. The chain carries TRBV3-1 (or the pseudogene TRBV3-2) and TRBJ2-1, with D perhaps TRBD1 (5 bases). V was trimmed by 0 bases and J by 6 bases, leaving 6 bases between them. CDR3 length: 13 amino acids. From germline, CDR1 is LGHDT and CDR2 YNNKEL (reference sequence).

V gene TRBV2 combines with J gene TRBJ1-4; a possible D gene is TRBD1 (5 bases). Germline V gives CDR1 SNHLY, CDR2 FYNNEI. This CDR3 region has 15 residues. The V end lost 4 bases, the J end lost 4 bases, and 13 bases lay between the germline ends. The CDR3 here is CASSVEGVINEKLFF. In DNA form, the CDR3 reads TGTGCCAGCAGTGTCGAAGGGGTAATTAATGAAAAACTGTTTTTT.

The V gene is TRBV2, the J gene TRBJ1-5, with 9 bases aligning to TRBD1. The CDR3 contains 16 residues. The trim removed 7 bases at V and 0 bases at J, leaving 7 bases unmatched. From germline, CDR1 is SNHLY and CDR2 FYNNEI. CDR3: CASMAGTGYSNQPQHF. The CDR3 DNA reads as TGTGCCAGCATGGCCGGGACAGGGTATAGCAATCAGCCCCAGCATTTT.

The gene calls are TRBV28 and TRBJ1-2; D is uncertain. V gave up 1 base and J gave up 6 bases, with 9 bases separating them. The CDR3 extends over 13 amino acids. CDR1 is MDHEN, CDR2 SYDVKM, per germline. For the CDR3, the DNA is TGTGCCAGCAGTTTATTCTACGAGGATGGCTACACCTTC. Translation gives CASSLFYEDGYTF.

The chain joins TRBV3-1 (or the pseudogene TRBV3-2) to TRBJ1-6; D may be TRBD1 (5 bases). Trimming removed 3 bases at V and 9 bases at J, with 9 bases between. The CDR3 contains 13 residues. Per germline, CDR1 LGHDT and CDR2 YNNKEL (reference sequence). The CDR3 sequence: CASSQVGGSPLHF. The CDR3 DNA follows: TGTGCCAGCAGCCAGGTCGGGGGTTCACCCCTCCACTTT.

The rearrangement joins TRBV4-3 to TRBJ2-2; D remains unclear. V was trimmed by 0 bases and J by 8 bases, leaving 10 bases between them. This CDR3 is built from 14 residues. Germline CDR1 reads LGHNA; CDR2 reads YSLEER. This chain's CDR3 is CASSQEAPGGELFF. The CDR3 nucleotides read TGCGCCAGCAGCCAAGAGGCACCAGGTGGGGAGCTGTTTTTT.

This clone was picked up one time. This chain's CDR3 is CASSIGQGHNQPQHF. The CDR3 DNA follows: TGTGCCAGCAGTATTGGACAGGGACATAATCAGCCCCAGCATTTT. This chain links TRBV2 with TRBJ1-5; the match to TRBD1 covers 8 bases. This CDR3 region has 15 residues. CDR1 SNHLY and CDR2 FYNNEI come from the germline V gene. Losses at the gene ends were 5 bases for V and 4 bases for J; bases not matched to a gene: 7.

The chain uses TRBV6-5 and TRBJ1-4; the D is unclear. The CDR3 consists of 12 residues. V was trimmed by 5 bases and J by 5 bases, leaving 6 bases between them. In germline, CDR1 is MNHEY, CDR2 SVGAGI. Here the CDR3 reads CASSILNEKLFF. As DNA, the CDR3 is TGTGCCAGCAGTATATTGAATGAAAAACTGTTTTTT.

This rearrangement joins TRBV5-8 to TRBJ1-2; no reliable D call. Per germline, CDR1 SGHTS and CDR2 YDEGEE. V lost 0 bases and J lost 8, with 14 bases in between. CDR3 length equals 14 residues. This chain's CDR3 is CASSLEVGASGYTF. For the CDR3, the DNA is TGTGCCAGCAGCTTGGAGGTCGGAGCGAGCGGCTACACCTTC.

This clone was seen a handful of times. The chain recombines TRBV28 with TRBJ1-4; D may be TRBD1 (6 bases). The CDR3 sequence is 15 residues long. Trimming pared 3 bases from V and 8 bases from J, leaving 16 bases between. Germline assignment: CDR1 MDHEN and CDR2 SYDVKM. The CDR3 loop is CASSFRGAGREKLFF. CDR3 sequence (DNA): TGTGCCAGCAGTTTCCGGGGGGCCGGGAGGGAAAAACTGTTTTTT. Variable domain in full (rest from reference TRBV28 and TRBJ1-4): DVKVTQSSRYLVKRTGEKVFLECVQDMDHENMFWYRQDPGLGLRLIYFSYDVKMKEKGDIPEGYSVSREKKERFSLILESASTNQTSMYLCASSFRGAGREKLFFGSGTQLSVL.

This chain uses TRBV6-5 with TRBJ1-1; 7 nucleotides match TRBD1. The V and J ends lost 8 bases and 5 bases, in that order; junction bases with no gene match: 8. The CDR3 length is 13 residues. Germline CDR1 is MNHEY and CDR2 is SVGAGI. The CDR3 is CASHSSGQTEAFF. For the CDR3, the DNA is TGTGCCAGCCATTCCTCGGGACAGACTGAAGCTTTCTTT.

This chain connects TRBV6-1 to TRBJ2-1; the match to TRBD2 covers 9 bases. The junction had 8 bases not matched to a gene; V was cut back by 2 bases and J by 3 bases. The CDR3 is 17 residues long. Germline lookup yields CDR1 MNHNS and CDR2 SASEGT. As DNA, the CDR3 is TGTGCCAGCAGTGAAATGGGTGCGGGGGGGTTCTACAATGAGCAGTTCTTC. Residues: CASSEMGAGGFYNEQFF.

The rearrangement uses TRBV6-2 or TRBV6-3 and TRBJ2-7, with D unclear. This CDR3 is 13 amino acids long. Germline assignment: CDR1 MNHEY and CDR2 SVGEGT. V lost 1 base, J lost 2 bases, and 6 bases lay in between. The CDR3 reads CASSYYSTYEQYF. The CDR3 nucleotides are TGTGCCAGCAGTTACTACTCAACCTACGAGCAGTACTTC.

The chain uses TRBV5-1 and TRBJ2-7; a possible D gene is TRBD2 (5 bases). Trimming stripped 2 bases from V and 7 bases from J, with 13 bases between. CDR1 is SGHRS, CDR2 YFSETQ, per germline. This CDR3 has 13 amino acids. The CDR3 coding sequence is TGCGCCAGCAGCTTAGCCTCGACGGGAGAGCAGTACTTC. Encoded protein: CASSLASTGEQYF. The whole variable domain, filled in from reference TRBV5-1 and TRBJ2-7, reads KAGVTQTPRYLIKTRGQQVTLSCSPISGHRSVSWYQQTPGQGLQFLFEYFSETQRNKGNFPGRFSGRQFSNSRSEMNVSTLELGDSALYLCASSLASTGEQYFGPGTRLTVT.

The CDR3 DNA reads as TGTGCCAGCAGCAAAATAATAGGGGCCCCAGATACGCAGTATTTT. It translates to CASSKIIGAPDTQYF. The rearrangement joins TRBV21-1 to TRBJ2-3; the table's D gene call, TRBD1, was not cross checked with the DNA. TRBV21-1 is termed a pseudogene. CDR3 length: 15 amino acids.

The V and J genes are TRBV7-9 and TRBJ2-7, with 9 bases aligning to TRBD2. The trim removed 8 bases at V and 4 bases at J, leaving 3 bases unmatched. The CDR3 has 12 amino acids. Germline V lookup: CDR1 SEHNR, CDR2 FQNEAQ (reference sequence). CDR3 DNA sequence: TGTGCCAGCGGAAGCGGGGGGTACGAGCAGTACTTC. Translation: CASGSGGYEQYF. Drawing the rest from reference TRBV7-9 and TRBJ2-7, the complete variable domain is DTGVSQNPRHKITKRGQNVTFRCDPISEHNRLYWYRQTLGQGPEFLTYFQNEAQLEKSRLLSDRFSAERPKGSFSTLEIQRTEQGDSAMYLCASGSGGYEQYFGPGTRLTVT.

CDR3 sequence reads: CASSRGQAATDTQYF. CDR3 nucleotides: TGCGCCAGCAGCCGCGGACAGGCTGCTACAGATACGCAGTATTTT. This sequence joins TRBV4-3 and TRBJ2-3, with 7 positions matching TRBD1. The CDR3 contains 15 residues. The germline CDR1 and CDR2 sequences are LGHNA and YSLEER. V dropped 4 bases and J dropped 3; count of bases not matched to a gene: 7.

The rearrangement links TRBV6-1 to TRBJ1-1; 8 bases are shared with TRBD1. CDR3 size: 16 residues. Trimming at V came to 2 bases and at J to 0 bases, leaving 5 bases not matched to a gene. CDR1 and CDR2 from the germline V gene are MNHNS and SASEGT. CDR3 residues: CASSESWDRMNTEAFF. The CDR3 DNA follows: TGTGCCAGCAGTGAAAGTTGGGACAGGATGAACACTGAAGCTTTCTTT.

The chain carries TRBV5-1 and TRBJ2-2; 9 bases line up with TRBD1. The CDR3 spans 16 residues. Germline V CDR1 and CDR2: SGHRS, YFSETQ. V trimming: 5 bases; J trimming: 4 bases; junction bases outside the gene matches: 9. CDR3 in amino acids: CASRETGTGSTGELFF. CDR3 nucleotide sequence: TGCGCCAGCAGGGAAACCGGGACAGGGTCCACCGGGGAGCTGTTTTTT.

The chain uses TRBV11-2 and TRBJ2-5; 12 nucleotides agree with TRBD2. V dropped 6 bases and J dropped 4; count of bases not matched to a gene: 9. Germline V gene lookup returns CDR1 SGHAT and CDR2 FQNNGV. The length of the CDR3 is 16 residues. CDR3 amino acids: CASSPTGLAGRETQYF. The CDR3 nucleotides read TGTGCCAGCAGTCCAACGGGACTAGCGGGTCGAGAGACCCAGTACTTC.

This clone turned up a few times. This chain links TRBV5-4 with TRBJ2-3, with 10 bases fitting TRBD2. CDR1 is SGHNT, CDR2 YYREEE, per germline (reference sequence). The CDR3 runs 14 residues. Trimming at V came to 2 bases and at J to 4 bases, leaving 1 base not matched to a gene. The CDR3 region has the DNA TGTGCCAGCAGCTTCGGACTAGCGGCAGATACGCAGTATTTT. It encodes CASSFGLAADTQYF. Full variable domain (outside the CDR3, taken from reference TRBV5-4 and TRBJ2-3): ETGVTQSPTHLIKTRGQQVTLRCSSQSGHNTVSWYQQALGQGPQFIFQYYREEENGRGNFPPRFSGLQFPNYSSELNVNALELDDSALYLCASSFGLAADTQYFGPGTRLTVL.

This clone was seen a single time. The chain is built from TRBV20-1 and TRBJ1-1, with D perhaps TRBD1 (6 bases). The V end was cut by 5 bases, the J end by 8 bases, with 9 bases between. The V gene's germline CDR1 is DFQATT and CDR2 SNEGSKA (reference sequence). This CDR3 comprises 10 residues. CDR3 DNA sequence: TGCAGTGCTCGGACAGAAGAAGCTTTCTTT. It yields the protein CSARTEEAFF.

The genes are TRBV16 and TRBJ1-2; the D is unclear. V was shortened by 0 bases and J by 7 bases, with 9 bases between the two germline ends. CDR1 KGHSY and CDR2 FQNENV come from the germline V gene. The CDR3 length is 13 residues. The CDR3 here is CASSQSAGFGYTF. The CDR3 bases are TGTGCCAGCAGCCAATCAGCGGGATTTGGCTACACCTTC.

The chain carries TRBV5-1 and TRBJ1-2, with D perhaps matching TRBD1 (5 bases). The CDR3 is made up of 13 amino acids. V gave up 0 bases and J gave up 4 bases, with 7 bases separating them. Germline V gives CDR1 SGHRS, CDR2 YFSETQ. This CDR3 reads CASSLDQGYGYTF. Written as DNA, the CDR3 is TGCGCCAGCAGCTTGGATCAGGGCTATGGCTACACCTTC.

J is TRBJ1-2 and V is TRBV14; no reliable D call. Per the germline V gene, CDR1 is SGHDN and CDR2 is FVKESK. V was pared by 10 bases and J by 6 bases, with 15 bases between. The CDR3 has 12 residues. This CDR3 is CATSPYTDGYTF. CDR3 DNA: TGTGCCACGTCCCCTTATACTGATGGCTACACCTTC.

The rearrangement joins TRBV9 to TRBJ1-2, with 8 bases identical to TRBD1. The germline CDR1 and CDR2 sequences are SGDLS and YYNGEE. Germline trimming cut 3 bases from V and 4 bases from J; bases unmatched to any gene: 11. This CDR3 comprises 16 residues. As DNA, the CDR3 is TGTGCCAGCAGCGCCCCCGAGACAGGGGACGTCTATGGCTACACCTTC. Its protein is CASSAPETGDVYGYTF.